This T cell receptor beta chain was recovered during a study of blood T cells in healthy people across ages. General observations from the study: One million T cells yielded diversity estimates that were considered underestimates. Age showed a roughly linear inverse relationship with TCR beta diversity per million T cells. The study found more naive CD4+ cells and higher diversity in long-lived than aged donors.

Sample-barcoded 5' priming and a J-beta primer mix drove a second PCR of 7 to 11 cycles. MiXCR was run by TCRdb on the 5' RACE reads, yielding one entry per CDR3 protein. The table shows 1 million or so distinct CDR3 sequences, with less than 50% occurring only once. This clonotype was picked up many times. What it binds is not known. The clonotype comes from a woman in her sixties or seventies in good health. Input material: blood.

This CDR3 reads CASSPGQGAYNEQFF. Written as DNA, the CDR3 is TGTGCCAGCAGCCCGGGACAGGGCGCCTACAATGAGCAGTTCTTC. This chain connects TRBV18 to TRBJ2-1; 9 bases agree with TRBD1. The CDR3 is made up of 15 amino acids. CDR1 is KGHSH and CDR2 is LQKENI in the germline V gene. Germline trimming cut 8 bases from V and 2 bases from J; bases unmatched to any gene: 7. The full variable domain, its missing parts supplied by reference TRBV18 and TRBJ2-1, is NAGVMQNPRHLVRRRGQEARLRCSPMKGHSHVYWYRQLPEEGLKFMVYLQKENIIDESGMPKERFSAEFPKEGPSILRIQQVVRGDSAAYFCASSPGQGAYNEQFFGPGTRLTVL.